This TCR beta chain emerged from a study of PD-L1 blockade in urothelial cancer. Overall study context: Analyses used blood from 3 weeks (second dose) and 6 weeks after treatment start. Peripheral blood specimens exhibited a median yield of approximately 150,000 T cells.

Spike-ins of synthetic TCR analog templates went into each PCR. Sequenced by immunoSEQ multiplex PCR; TCRdb stores in-frame clones only, minus some. The sample comprises around 80,000 clones, approximately 86% of which are singletons, and approximately 6% rests with the top ten. Germline V gene lookup returns CDR1 SNHLY and CDR2 FYNNEI. The V gene lost 4 bases and the J gene lost 7 bases, with 19 bases spanning the gap. The CDR3 runs 15 residues. The sequence derives from an older woman with urothelial cancer. This specimen was PBMCs, taken around atezolizumab (anti-PD-L1) treatment. This chain links TRBV2 with TRBJ1-1; weak D call: TRBD1 (6 bases). The CDR3 bases are TGTGCCAGCAGTGCTGCATCAGGGGTGCCTTATGAAGCTTTCTTT. This codes for CASSAASGVPYEAFF.